This T cell receptor (beta chain) was profiled in a study of CD4 T cell repertoires in COVID-19. The table came from immunoSEQ multiplex PCR; TCRdb's copy has only in-frame clones and leaves some out. The sample holds around 23,000 clones; nearly 95% are singletons and the top ten take around 0.66%. This CDR3 has 15 amino acids. V lost 5 bases, J lost 0 bases, and 14 bases lay in between. Looked up from germline, CDR1 is MDHEN and CDR2 is SYDVKM. Sequencing was done directly on freshly isolated, uncultured memory T cells. The gene calls are TRBV28 and TRBJ2-7, with D hard to call. The clonotype originates from a human donor who had COVID-19. This sample comprised circulating follicular helper CD4+ T cells (cTfh) from blood, obtained before the COVID-19 pandemic. This chain's CDR3 is CASSRASMSSYEQYF. The CDR3 nucleotides read TGTGCCAGCAGTCGCGCTAGTATGAGCTCCTACGAGCAGTACTTC.